This T cell receptor beta chain was identified in a study of T cell repertoires in cytomegalovirus infection. TCRdb processed the reads anew with MiXCR; each CDR3 protein has one entry. The sample holds 110,000 to 150,000 distinct CDR3 sequences; about 32% are singletons and the top ten take around half. This clonotype was counted once. Its cognate antigen is unknown. This could be a read error, since a much larger clone is one nucleotide away. Germline CDR1 reads SGHTA; CDR2 reads FQGTGA. The CDR3 loop spans 11 amino acids. The receptor's source is a human donor in good health (CMV status not recorded). Some clones in this sample may be carry-over from other donors' samples. The chain recombines TRBV7-3 with TRBJ1-1; D is unresolved. The sequencing used CD8+ T cells from cultured PBMCs, collected from culture after CMV antigen stimulation. As DNA, the CDR3 is TGTGTCAGCATCGGGCCTCTGGAAGCTTTCTTT. Translating gives CVSIGPLEAFF.